Included here is one T cell receptor beta chain sequence, with context. The data stem from a study of blood T cell repertoires in COVID-19. Per the original methods: How many nucleated cells were present was estimated from reference gene primer amplification. The assay was immunoSEQ multiplex PCR, and TCRdb's table has in-frame clones only and misses some. V and J calls and clone size follow that table, whereas D and trimming were derived from the DNA. This sample has around 320,000 clones, with nearly 90% found just once. Germline V lookup: CDR1 LNHDA, CDR2 SQIVND (reference sequence). The CDR3 is 15 residues long. Losses at the gene ends were 8 bases for V and 4 bases for J; bases not matched to a gene: 8. Ages ranged from 18 to 89 years, with residence in 20 to 30 US areas. In assigning cohorts, the study relied on participant-reported clinical history.

The gene calls are TRBV19 and TRBJ1-5; TRBD1 aligns across 10 bases. Sequencing was done on a sample of PBMCs or T cells enriched from blood (not recorded which). The TCR comes from a woman between 18 and 29 years old with acute COVID-19. CDR3 loop: CASCRSGQGNQPQHF. CDR3 nucleotides: TGTGCCAGTTGCCGGTCGGGACAGGGGAATCAGCCCCAGCATTTT.